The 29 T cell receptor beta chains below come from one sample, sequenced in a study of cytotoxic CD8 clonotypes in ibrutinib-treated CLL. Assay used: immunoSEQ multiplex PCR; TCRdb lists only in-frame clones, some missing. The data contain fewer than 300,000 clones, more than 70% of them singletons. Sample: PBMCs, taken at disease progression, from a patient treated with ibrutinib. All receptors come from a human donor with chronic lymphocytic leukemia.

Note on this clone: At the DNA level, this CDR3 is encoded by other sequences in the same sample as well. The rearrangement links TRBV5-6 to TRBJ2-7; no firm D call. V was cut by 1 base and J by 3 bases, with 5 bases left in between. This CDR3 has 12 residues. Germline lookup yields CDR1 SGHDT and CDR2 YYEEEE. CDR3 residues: CASSLRVYEQYF. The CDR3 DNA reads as TGTGCCAGCAGCTTGCGGGTCTACGAGCAGTACTTC.

The CDR3 protein is CASSVDGGAREQYF. The CDR3 coding sequence is TGTGCCAGCAGCGTAGACGGCGGGGCGCGCGAGCAGTACTTC. The chain uses TRBV9 and TRBJ2-7; TRBD2 might be the D (6 bases). Trimming stripped 0 bases from V and 6 bases from J, with 13 bases between. Germline CDR1 SGDLS, CDR2 YYNGEE. This CDR3 has 14 amino acids.

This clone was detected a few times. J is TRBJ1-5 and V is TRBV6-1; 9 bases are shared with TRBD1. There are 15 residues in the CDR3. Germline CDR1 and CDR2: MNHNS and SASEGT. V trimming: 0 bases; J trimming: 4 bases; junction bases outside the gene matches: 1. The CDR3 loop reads CASSEAGQGNQPQHF. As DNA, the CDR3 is TGTGCCAGCAGTGAAGCGGGACAGGGTAATCAGCCCCAGCATTTT.

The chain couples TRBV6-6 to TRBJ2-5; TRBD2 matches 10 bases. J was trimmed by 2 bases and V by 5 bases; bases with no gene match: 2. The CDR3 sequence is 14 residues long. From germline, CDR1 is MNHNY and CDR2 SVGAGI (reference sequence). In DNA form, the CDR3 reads TGTGCCAGCAGTGGACTAGCGGTTCAAGAGACCCAGTACTTC. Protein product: CASSGLAVQETQYF.

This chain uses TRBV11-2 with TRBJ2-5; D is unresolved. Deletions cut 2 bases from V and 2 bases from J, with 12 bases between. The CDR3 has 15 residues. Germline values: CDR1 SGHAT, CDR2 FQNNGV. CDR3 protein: CASSLFGKSQETQYF. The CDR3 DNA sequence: TGTGCCAGCAGCTTATTCGGTAAAAGTCAAGAGACCCAGTACTTC.

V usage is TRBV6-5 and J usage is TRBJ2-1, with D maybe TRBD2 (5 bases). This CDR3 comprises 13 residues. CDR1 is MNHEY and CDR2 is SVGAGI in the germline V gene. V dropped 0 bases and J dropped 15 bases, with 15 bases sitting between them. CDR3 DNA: TGTGCCAGCAGTTACTCGAGGGTCGCCCGGGGGTTCTTC. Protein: CASSYSRVARGFF.

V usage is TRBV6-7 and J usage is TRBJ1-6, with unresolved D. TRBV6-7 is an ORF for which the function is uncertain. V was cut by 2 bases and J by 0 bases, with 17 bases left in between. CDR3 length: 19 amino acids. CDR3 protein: CASSYLPYFFSSYNSPLHF. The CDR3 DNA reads TGTGCCAGCAGTTACCTACCCTACTTCTTTAGCTCCTATAATTCACCCCTCCACTTT.

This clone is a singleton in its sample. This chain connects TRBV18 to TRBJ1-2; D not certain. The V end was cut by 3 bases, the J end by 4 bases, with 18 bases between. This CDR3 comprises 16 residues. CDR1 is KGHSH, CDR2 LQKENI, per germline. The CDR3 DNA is TGTGCCAGCTCACCTCTTTCTGGTGCGACCCTCTATGGCTACACCTTC. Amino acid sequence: CASSPLSGATLYGYTF.

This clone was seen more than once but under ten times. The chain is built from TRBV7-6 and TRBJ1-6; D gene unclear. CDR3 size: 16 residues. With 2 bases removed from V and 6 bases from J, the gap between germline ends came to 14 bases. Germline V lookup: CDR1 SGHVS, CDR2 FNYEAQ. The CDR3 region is CASSLYGCVPNSPLHF. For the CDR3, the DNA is TGTGCCAGCAGCTTATACGGGTGTGTCCCTAATTCACCCCTCCACTTT.

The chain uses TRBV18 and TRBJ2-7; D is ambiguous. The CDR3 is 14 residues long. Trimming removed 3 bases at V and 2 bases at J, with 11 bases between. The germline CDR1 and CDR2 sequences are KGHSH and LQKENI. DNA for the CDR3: TGTGCCAGCTCACCCCGGGCAGCTACCTACGAGCAGTACTTC. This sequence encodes CASSPRAATYEQYF. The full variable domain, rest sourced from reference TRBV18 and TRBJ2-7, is NAGVMQNPRHLVRRRGQEARLRCSPMKGHSHVYWYRQLPEEGLKFMVYLQKENIIDESGMPKERFSAEFPKEGPSILRIQQVVRGDSAAYFCASSPRAATYEQYFGPGTRLTVT.

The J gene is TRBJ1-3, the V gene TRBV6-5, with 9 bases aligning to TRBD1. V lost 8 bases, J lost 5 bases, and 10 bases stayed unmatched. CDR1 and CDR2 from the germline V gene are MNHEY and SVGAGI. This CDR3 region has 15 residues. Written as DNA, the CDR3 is TGTGCCAGCGGGACAGGGAGTAATCTCAGAAACACCATATATTTT. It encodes CASGTGSNLRNTIYF.

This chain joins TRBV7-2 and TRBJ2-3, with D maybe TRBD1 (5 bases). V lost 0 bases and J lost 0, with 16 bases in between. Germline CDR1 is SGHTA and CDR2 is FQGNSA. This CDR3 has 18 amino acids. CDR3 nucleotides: TGTGCCAGCAGCTTAGCCTTGACAGTTATCCCTAGCACAGATACGCAGTATTTT. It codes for CASSLALTVIPSTDTQYF.

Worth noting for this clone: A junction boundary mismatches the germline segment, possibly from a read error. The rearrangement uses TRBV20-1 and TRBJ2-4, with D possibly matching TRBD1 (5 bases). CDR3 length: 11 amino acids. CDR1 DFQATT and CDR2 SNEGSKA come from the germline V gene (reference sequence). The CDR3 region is CSVEVGETAIF. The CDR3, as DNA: TGCAGTGTAGAGGTCGGCGAGACAGCGATCTTC.

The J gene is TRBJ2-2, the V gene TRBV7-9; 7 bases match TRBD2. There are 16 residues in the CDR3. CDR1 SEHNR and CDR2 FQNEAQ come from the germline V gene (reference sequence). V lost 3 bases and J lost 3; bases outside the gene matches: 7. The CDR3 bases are TGTGCCAGCAGCTTGGGGCTAGCGGCTTACACCGGGGAGCTGTTTTTT. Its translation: CASSLGLAAYTGELFF.

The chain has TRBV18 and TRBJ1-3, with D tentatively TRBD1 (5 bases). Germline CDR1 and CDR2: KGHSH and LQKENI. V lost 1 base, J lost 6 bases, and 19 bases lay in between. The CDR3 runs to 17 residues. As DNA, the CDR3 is TGTGCCAGCTCACCACTCAATCTGCGGGGGAACGAAAACACCATATATTTT. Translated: CASSPLNLRGNENTIYF.

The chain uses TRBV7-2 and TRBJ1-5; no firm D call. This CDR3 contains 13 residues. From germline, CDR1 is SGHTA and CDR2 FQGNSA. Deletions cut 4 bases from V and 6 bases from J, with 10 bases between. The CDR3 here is CASSSWGGQPQHF. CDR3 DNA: TGTGCCAGCAGCTCGTGGGGTGGTCAGCCCCAGCATTTT.

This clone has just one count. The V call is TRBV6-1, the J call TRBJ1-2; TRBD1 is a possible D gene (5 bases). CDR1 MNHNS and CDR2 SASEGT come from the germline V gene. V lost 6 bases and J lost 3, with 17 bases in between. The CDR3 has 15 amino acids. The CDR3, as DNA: TGTGCCAGCAGACGCCGCGTGATGGGGGACTATGGCTACACCTTC. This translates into CASRRRVMGDYGYTF.

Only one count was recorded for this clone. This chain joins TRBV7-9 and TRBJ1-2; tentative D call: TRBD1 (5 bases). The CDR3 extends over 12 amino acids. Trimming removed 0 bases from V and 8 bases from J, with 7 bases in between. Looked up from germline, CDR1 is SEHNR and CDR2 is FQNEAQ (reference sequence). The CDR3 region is CASSLAWDGYTF. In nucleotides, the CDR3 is TGTGCCAGCAGCTTAGCTTGGGACGGCTACACCTTC.

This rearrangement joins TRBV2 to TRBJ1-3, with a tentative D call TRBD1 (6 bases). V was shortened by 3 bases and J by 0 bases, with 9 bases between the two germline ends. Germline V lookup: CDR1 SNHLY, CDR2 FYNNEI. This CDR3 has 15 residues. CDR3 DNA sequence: TGTGCCAGCAGTGAGATAGGGGGCTCTGGAAACACCATATATTTT. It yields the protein CASSEIGGSGNTIYF.

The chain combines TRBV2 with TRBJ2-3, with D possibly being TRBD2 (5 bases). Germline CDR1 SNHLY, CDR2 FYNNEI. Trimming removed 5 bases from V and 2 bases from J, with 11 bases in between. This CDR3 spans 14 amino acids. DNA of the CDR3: TGTGCCAGCAGTTTGAGCGGATACACAGATACGCAGTATTTT. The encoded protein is CASSLSGYTDTQYF. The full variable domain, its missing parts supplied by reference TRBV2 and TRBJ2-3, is EPEVTQTPSHQVTQMGQEVILRCVPISNHLYFYWYRQILGQKVEFLVSFYNNEISEKSEIFDDQFSVERPDGSNFTLKIRSTKLEDSAMYFCASSLSGYTDTQYFGPGTRLTVL.

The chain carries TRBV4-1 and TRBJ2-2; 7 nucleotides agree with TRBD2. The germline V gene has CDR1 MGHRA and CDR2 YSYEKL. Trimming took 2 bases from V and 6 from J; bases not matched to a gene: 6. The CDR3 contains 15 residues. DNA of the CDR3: TGCGCCAGCAGCCAAAGCGGGGTGGGGTCCGGGGAGCTGTTTTTT. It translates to CASSQSGVGSGELFF.

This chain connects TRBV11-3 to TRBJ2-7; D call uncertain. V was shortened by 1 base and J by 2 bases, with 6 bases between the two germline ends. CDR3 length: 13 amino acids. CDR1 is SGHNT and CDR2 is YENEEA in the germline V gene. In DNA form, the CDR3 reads TGTGCCAGCAGCTTAGGCAGAGCCTACGAGCAGTACTTC. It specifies CASSLGRAYEQYF. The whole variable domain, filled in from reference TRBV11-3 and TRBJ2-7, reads EAGVVQSPRYKIIEKKQPVAFWCNPISGHNTLYWYLQNLGQGPELLIRYENEEAVDDSQLPKDRFSAERLKGVDSTLKIQPAELGDSAVYLCASSLGRAYEQYFGPGTRLTVT.

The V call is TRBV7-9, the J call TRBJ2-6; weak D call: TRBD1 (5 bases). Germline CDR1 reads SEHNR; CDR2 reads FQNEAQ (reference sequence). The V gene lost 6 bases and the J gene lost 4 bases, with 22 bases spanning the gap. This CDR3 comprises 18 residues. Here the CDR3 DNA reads TGTGCCAGCAGGTTTGGACATCCCGTTACCTCAGGGGCCAACGTCCTGACTTTC. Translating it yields CASRFGHPVTSGANVLTF.

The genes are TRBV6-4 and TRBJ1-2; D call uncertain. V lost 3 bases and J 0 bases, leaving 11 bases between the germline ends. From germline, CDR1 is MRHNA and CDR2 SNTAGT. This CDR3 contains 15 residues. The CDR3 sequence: CASSDGEPSNYGYTF. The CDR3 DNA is TGTGCCAGCAGTGATGGAGAGCCCTCTAACTATGGCTACACCTTC.

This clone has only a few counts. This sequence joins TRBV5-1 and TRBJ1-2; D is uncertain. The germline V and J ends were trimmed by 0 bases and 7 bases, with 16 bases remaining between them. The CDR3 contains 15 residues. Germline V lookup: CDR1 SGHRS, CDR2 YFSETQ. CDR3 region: CASSLVEETGFGYTF. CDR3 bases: TGCGCCAGCAGCTTGGTAGAAGAGACGGGATTTGGCTACACCTTC.

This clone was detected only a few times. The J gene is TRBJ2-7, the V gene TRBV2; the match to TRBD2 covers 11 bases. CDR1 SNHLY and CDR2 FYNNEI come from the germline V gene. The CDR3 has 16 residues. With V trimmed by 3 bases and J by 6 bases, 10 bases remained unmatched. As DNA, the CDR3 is TGTGCCAGCAGTGAGGAAAGTGGACTAGCGGGCAGCGAGCAGTACTTC. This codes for CASSEESGLAGSEQYF.

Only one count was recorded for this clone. The CDR3 nucleotides are TGCGCCAGCAACGTCCAAGTGCCGAACACTGAAGCTTTCTTT. Amino acids: CASNVQVPNTEAFF. The rearrangement joins TRBV5-1 to TRBJ1-1; D is unresolved. V shed 6 bases and J shed 1 base, with 13 bases lying between them. Germline-derived CDR1 and CDR2 are SGHRS and YFSETQ. This CDR3 region has 14 residues.

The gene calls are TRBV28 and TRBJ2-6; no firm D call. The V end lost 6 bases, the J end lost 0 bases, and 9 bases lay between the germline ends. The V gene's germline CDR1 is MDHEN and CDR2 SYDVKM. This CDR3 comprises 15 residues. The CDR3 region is CASRSHGSGANVLTF. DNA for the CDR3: TGTGCCAGCAGATCTCACGGCTCTGGGGCCAACGTCCTGACTTTC.

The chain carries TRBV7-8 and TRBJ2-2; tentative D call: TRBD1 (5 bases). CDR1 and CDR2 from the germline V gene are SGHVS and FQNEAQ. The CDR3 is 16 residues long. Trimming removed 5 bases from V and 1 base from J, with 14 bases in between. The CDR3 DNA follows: TGTGCCAGCAGCCGCCCAGGGTCATTGAACACCGGGGAGCTGTTTTTT. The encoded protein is CASSRPGSLNTGELFF.